This record looks at one TCR beta chain sequence and its context. In the source study's methods: Reference gene primer amplification gave nucleated cell count estimates. Profiled with immunoSEQ multiplex PCR; TCRdb holds only in-frame clones, not every one. Clone size and V and J calls were adopted from that table, with D and trimming inferred from the DNA. The sample has approximately 120,000 clones; roughly 80% are singletons. Germline CDR1 MNHEY, CDR2 SVGEGT. J lost 0 bases, V lost 6 bases, and 21 bases had no gene match. This CDR3 contains 22 residues. The data originate from a study of blood T cell repertoires in COVID-19. Study-level background: Spain, Italy and the United States supplied samples that represented acute and convalescent COVID-19. PBMCs, B-cell-depleted T cells, or T cells provided the cDNA or gDNA that made up the material.

Seattle participants joined during active infection and were tracked over time. This TCR came from an elderly man with COVID-19, enrolled during active disease. The V call is TRBV6-2 or TRBV6-3, the J call TRBJ2-1; 12 bases align to TRBD2. Sequencing was performed on peripheral blood. The CDR3 sequence is CASSPTAPALAGGPRSYNEQFF. The CDR3 DNA reads TGTGCCAGCAGCCCCACCGCCCCGGCACTAGCGGGAGGCCCACGCTCCTACAATGAGCAGTTCTTC.